These 12 T cell receptor beta chains were all obtained from the same sample, sequenced in a study of human T cells and chemical hapten exposure. TCRdb ran MiXCR on the RACE reads and lists one entry per CDR3 protein. The table lists under 200,000 distinct CDR3 sequences, approximately 29% of them singletons, with less than 3% in the top ten. Described time point: pre-sensitization, week 0. Indicated treatment: therapeutic diphenylcyclopropenone sensitization with weekly scalp DPC. This material consisted of whole blood, taken in connection with sensitization to the hapten diphenylcyclopropenone (DPC). Receptors originate from a woman younger than 45 with alopecia areata. Some clones in this sample may be carry-over from other donors' samples.

This chain links TRBV9 with TRBJ2-3; D not resolved. Germline CDR1 and CDR2: SGDLS and YYNGEE. This CDR3 has 15 amino acids. Trimming left V 3 bases short and J 1 base short, with 12 bases between. CDR3 sequence (DNA): TGTGCCAGCAGCGGCCATGGCGTCGGCACAGATACGCAGTATTTT. Residues: CASSGHGVGTDTQYF.

A few counts support this clonotype. V usage is TRBV6-6 and J usage is TRBJ1-4; 11 positions agree with TRBD1. CDR3 size: 14 residues. V lost 6 bases to trimming and J lost 7 bases; unmatched junction nucleotides: 4. From germline, CDR1 is MNHNY and CDR2 SVGAGI (reference sequence). Written as DNA, the CDR3 is TGTGCCAGCAGGGGACAGGGGGAGGGTGAAAAACTGTTTTTT. Translated, it gives CASRGQGEGEKLFF.

The genes are TRBV29-1 and TRBJ2-7; D gene uncertain. In germline, CDR1 is SQVTM, CDR2 ANQGSEA. This CDR3 region has 13 residues. V dropped 5 bases and J dropped 2 bases, with 13 bases sitting between them. In DNA form, the CDR3 reads TGCAGCGTTTCGGCAGGCCGGACCTACGAGCAGTACTTC. Translated, it gives CSVSAGRTYEQYF.

The rearrangement uses TRBV28 and TRBJ2-1, with D possibly called TRBD1 or TRBD2 (5 bases each). Trimming shortened V by 4 bases and J by 6 bases, and 13 bases separated the two germline ends. The CDR3 runs 14 residues. The germline gives CDR1 MDHEN, CDR2 SYDVKM. Written as DNA, the CDR3 is TGTGCCAGCAGTTGGGGACCGGGGTTCAATGAGCAGTTCTTC. It encodes CASSWGPGFNEQFF.

The J gene is TRBJ2-7, the V gene TRBV10-3, with TRBD1 matching over 8 bases. The CDR3 sequence is 14 residues long. Germline V CDR1 and CDR2: ENHRY, SYGVKD. With V trimmed by 2 bases and J by 3 bases, 3 bases remained unmatched. For the CDR3, the DNA is TGTGCCATCAGTGAGGGGGGACAGGTCTACGAGCAGTACTTC. Amino acid sequence: CAISEGGQVYEQYF.

The chain recombines TRBV6-2 or TRBV6-3 with TRBJ1-2, with D possibly TRBD1 on 5 matching bases. CDR1 is MNHEY and CDR2 is SVGEGT in the germline V gene. V was pared by 6 bases and J by 8 bases, with 16 bases between. The CDR3 sequence is 13 residues long. The CDR3 region has the DNA TGTGCCAGCAGGTCGTCCGGGGGTTACGGCTACACCTTC. This translates into CASRSSGGYGYTF.

This clonotype was counted a few times. The chain couples TRBV29-1 to TRBJ1-3, with 10 bases fitting TRBD1. Losses at the gene ends were 6 bases for V and 6 bases for J; bases not matched to a gene: 5. Germline assignment: CDR1 SQVTM and CDR2 ANQGSEA. This CDR3 has 13 amino acids. The CDR3: CSVRDRGSNTIYF. CDR3 DNA: TGCAGCGTCCGGGACAGGGGATCAAACACCATATATTTT.

This clonotype occurred a few times. The J gene is TRBJ2-1, the V gene TRBV7-2; 12 bases agree with TRBD2. Per germline, CDR1 SGHTA and CDR2 FQGNSA. The CDR3 length is 17 residues. V shed 1 base and J 7 bases; nucleotides not matched to a gene: 8. The CDR3 DNA reads TGTGCCAGCAGCTTAGGGCCGACTAGCGGGAGTTTAAATGAGCAGTTCTTC. It codes for CASSLGPTSGSLNEQFF.

The CDR3, as DNA: TGTGCCAGCGGGGGGACCGCGAGGGGCACTGAAGCTTTCTTT. This gives the protein CASGGTARGTEAFF. The chain combines TRBV2 with TRBJ1-1; weak D call: TRBD1 (5 bases). V lost 8 bases to trimming and J lost 4 bases, with 17 bases between them. The germline CDR1 and CDR2 sequences are SNHLY and FYNNEI. The CDR3 sequence is 14 residues long.

This chain connects TRBV15 to TRBJ2-1; 7 bases line up with TRBD2. The CDR3 contains 15 residues. CDR1 LNHNV and CDR2 YYDKDF come from the germline V gene (reference sequence). Trimming cost V 0 bases and J 7 bases; bases outside gene matches: 6. The CDR3 here is CATSRDLVGGNEQFF. Written as DNA, the CDR3 is TGTGCCACCAGCAGAGATTTAGTGGGAGGGAATGAGCAGTTCTTC.

This clonotype came up a few times. V is TRBV2 and J is TRBJ2-3, with D possibly being TRBD1 (5 bases). V was shortened by 5 bases and J by 4 bases, with 16 bases between the two germline ends. The CDR3 extends over 15 amino acids. The germline gives CDR1 SNHLY, CDR2 FYNNEI. The CDR3 reads CASSSGMGPADTQYF. For the CDR3, the DNA is TGTGCCAGCAGTTCTGGGATGGGGCCCGCAGATACGCAGTATTTT.

This clonotype has only a few counts. The chain joins TRBV29-1 to TRBJ2-7, with no clear D. The CDR3 is made up of 11 amino acids. The ends were cut back, 4 bases at V and 2 bases at J, with 6 bases in the middle. Germline assignment: CDR1 SQVTM and CDR2 ANQGSEA. The CDR3 loop is CSVALAYEQYF. In nucleotides, the CDR3 is TGCAGCGTTGCCCTAGCCTACGAGCAGTACTTC.